This entry concerns a single T cell receptor (beta chain). These data originate in a study of T cell changes during pregnancy in multiple sclerosis. Deletions cut 0 bases from V and 4 bases from J, with 9 bases between. Germline V gene lookup returns CDR1 MNHEY and CDR2 SVGAGI. The CDR3 has 14 amino acids. Clones were read by immunoSEQ multiplex PCR, and TCRdb kept only the in-frame ones, dropping some. The table has around 97,000 clones, roughly nine tenths seen once. The sample consisted of peripheral blood, taken after pregnancy. The receptor comes from a female donor with multiple sclerosis, enrolled in a pregnancy study. The V and J genes are TRBV6-5 and TRBJ1-1; tentative D call: TRBD1 (5 bases). CDR3 in amino acids: CASSYSKGFTEAFF. The CDR3 DNA reads as TGTGCCAGCAGTTACTCGAAGGGGTTCACTGAAGCTTTCTTT.